This TCR beta chain was recovered during a study of Ad26.COV2.S vaccination and SARS-CoV-2 variants. Overall study: Dosing was one shot or two shots 56 days apart.

Of note for this clone: Its antigen is undetermined.

Sample treatment: over 15 received Ad26.COV2.S at low or high dose, single or two shots; 5 received placebo; per-sample allocation not given. After the first vaccine or placebo injection, samples were drawn on day 63. Study-wide results and limits: Reportedly, spike-specific CD8+ and CD4+ T cell responses achieved substantial breadth once vaccination had taken place.

Here immunoSEQ multiplex PCR was the method, and the copy in TCRdb shows in-frame clones only, minus some. The sample yields around 340,000 clones, 75% to 90% seen once. This CDR3 is built from 13 residues. V was pared by 2 bases and J by 4 bases, with 4 bases between. Germline values: CDR1 KGHDR, CDR2 SFDVKD. The sequencing here drew on peripheral blood, taken in a trial of Ad26.COV2.S vaccine versus placebo. This receptor was obtained from a person aged 18-65 years who received the Ad26.COV2.S COVID-19 vaccine or a placebo. The chain combines TRBV24-1 with TRBJ2-2; D uncertain. CDR3: CATSDSVTGELFF. The CDR3 nucleotides read TGTGCCACCAGTGATTCTGTCACCGGGGAGCTGTTTTTT.